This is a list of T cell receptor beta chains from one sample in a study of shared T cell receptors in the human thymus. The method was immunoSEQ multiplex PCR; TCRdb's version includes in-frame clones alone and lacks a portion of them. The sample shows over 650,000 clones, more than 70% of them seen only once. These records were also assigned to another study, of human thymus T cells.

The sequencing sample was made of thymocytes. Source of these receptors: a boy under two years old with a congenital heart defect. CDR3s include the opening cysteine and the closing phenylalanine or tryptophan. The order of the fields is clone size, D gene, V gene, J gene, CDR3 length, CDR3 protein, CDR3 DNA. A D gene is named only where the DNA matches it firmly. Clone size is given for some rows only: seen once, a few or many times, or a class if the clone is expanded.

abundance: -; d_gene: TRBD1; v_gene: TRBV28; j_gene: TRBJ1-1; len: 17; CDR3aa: CASSLSSHRGGNTEAFF; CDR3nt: TGTGCCAGCAGTTTATCCTCTCACAGGGGTGGGAACACTGAAGCTTTCTTT
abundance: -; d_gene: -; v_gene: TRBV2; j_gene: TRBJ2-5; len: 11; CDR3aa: CASKAGETQYF; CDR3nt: TGTGCCAGCAAAGCAGGGGAGACCCAGTACTTC
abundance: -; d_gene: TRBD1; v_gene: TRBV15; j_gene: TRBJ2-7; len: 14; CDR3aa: CATSEQTGANEQYF; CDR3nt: TGTGCCACCAGCGAGCAGACAGGGGCAAACGAGCAGTACTTC
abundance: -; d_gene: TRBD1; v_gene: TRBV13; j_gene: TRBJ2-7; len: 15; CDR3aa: CASSLGETGDYEQYF; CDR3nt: TGTGCCAGCAGCTTAGGCGAGACAGGGGATTACGAGCAGTACTTC
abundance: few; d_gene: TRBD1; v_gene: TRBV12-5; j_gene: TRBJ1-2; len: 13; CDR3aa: CASGSGQTDGYTF; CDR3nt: TGTGCTAGTGGTTCGGGACAGACGGATGGCTACACCTTC
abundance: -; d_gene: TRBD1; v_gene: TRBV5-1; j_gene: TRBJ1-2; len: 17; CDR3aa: CASSFYRDRGWSYGYTF; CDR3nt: TGCGCCAGCAGCTTCTACCGGGACAGGGGATGGAGCTATGGCTACACCTTC
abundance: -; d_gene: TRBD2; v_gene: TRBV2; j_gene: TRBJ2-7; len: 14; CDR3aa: CASSPGTRTSEQYF; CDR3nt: TGTGCCAGCAGCCCCGGGACTAGAACGTCCGAGCAGTACTTC
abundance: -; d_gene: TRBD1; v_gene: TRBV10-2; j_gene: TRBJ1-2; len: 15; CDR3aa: CASSGEGQGNGGYTF; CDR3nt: TGCGCCAGCAGTGGTGAGGGACAGGGTAATGGGGGCTACACCTTC
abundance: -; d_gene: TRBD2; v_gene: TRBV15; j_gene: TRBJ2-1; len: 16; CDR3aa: CATSSDGAGEDNEQFF; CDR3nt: TGTGCCACCAGCAGTGATGGCGCGGGAGAAGACAATGAGCAGTTCTTC
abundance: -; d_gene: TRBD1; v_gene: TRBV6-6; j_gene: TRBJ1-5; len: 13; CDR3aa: CASRGQGGQPQHF; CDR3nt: TGTGCCAGCAGGGGACAGGGCGGCCAGCCCCAGCATTTT
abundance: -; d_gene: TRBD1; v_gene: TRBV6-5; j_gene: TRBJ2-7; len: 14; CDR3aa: CASTHRGRAYEQYF; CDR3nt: TGTGCCAGCACCCACAGGGGTAGAGCCTACGAGCAGTACTTC
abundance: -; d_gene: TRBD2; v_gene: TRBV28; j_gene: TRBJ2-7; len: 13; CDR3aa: CASSLAGGYEQYF; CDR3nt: TGTGCCAGCAGTTTAGCGGGAGGCTACGAGCAGTACTTC
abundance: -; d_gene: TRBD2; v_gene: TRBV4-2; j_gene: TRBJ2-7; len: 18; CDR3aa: CASSRLGGLAGAYYEQYF; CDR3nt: TGTGCCAGCAGCCGGCTGGGGGGGCTAGCGGGGGCCTATTACGAGCAGTACTTC
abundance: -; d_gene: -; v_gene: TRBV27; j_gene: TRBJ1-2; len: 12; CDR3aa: CASTGGTDGYTF; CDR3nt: TGTGCCAGCACGGGGGGTACTGATGGCTACACCTTC
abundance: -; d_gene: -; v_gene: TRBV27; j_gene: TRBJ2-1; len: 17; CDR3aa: CASSTLPLLAWGSEQFF; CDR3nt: TGTGCCAGCAGCACTCTTCCCCTGCTAGCGTGGGGGAGTGAGCAGTTCTTC
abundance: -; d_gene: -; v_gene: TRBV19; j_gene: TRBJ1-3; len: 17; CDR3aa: CASRNPPGSLSGNTIYF; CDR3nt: TGTGCCAGTAGAAATCCTCCGGGGAGTTTATCTGGAAACACCATATATTTT
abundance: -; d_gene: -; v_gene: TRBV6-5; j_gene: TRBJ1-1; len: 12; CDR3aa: CASSQRNTEAFF; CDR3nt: TGTGCCAGCAGTCAGCGCAACACTGAAGCTTTCTTT
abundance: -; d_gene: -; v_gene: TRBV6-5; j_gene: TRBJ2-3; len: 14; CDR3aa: CASSEVYPGDTQYF; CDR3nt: TGTGCCAGCAGTGAAGTCTACCCGGGAGATACGCAGTATTTT
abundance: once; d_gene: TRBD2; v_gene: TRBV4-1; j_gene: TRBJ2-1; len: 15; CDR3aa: CASSQGLAVYNEQFF; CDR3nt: TGCGCCAGCAGCCAAGGGCTAGCGGTATACAATGAGCAGTTCTTC
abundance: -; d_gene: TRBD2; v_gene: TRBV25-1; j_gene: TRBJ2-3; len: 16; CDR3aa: CASSELAGSGTDTQYF; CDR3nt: TGTGCCAGCAGTGAATTAGCGGGCTCAGGCACAGATACGCAGTATTTT
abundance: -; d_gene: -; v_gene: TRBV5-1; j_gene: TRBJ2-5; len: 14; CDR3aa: CASSWSVGGETQYF; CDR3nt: TGCGCCAGCAGCTGGAGCGTTGGAGGGGAGACCCAGTACTTC
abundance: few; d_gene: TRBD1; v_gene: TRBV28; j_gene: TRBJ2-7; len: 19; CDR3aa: CASSSPGGWVRDRVHEQYF; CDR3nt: TGTGCCAGCAGTTCCCCCGGAGGCTGGGTCCGGGACAGGGTCCACGAGCAGTACTTC
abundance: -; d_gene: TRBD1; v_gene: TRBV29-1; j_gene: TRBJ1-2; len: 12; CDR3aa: CSVGQGHYGYTF; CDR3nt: TGCAGCGTGGGACAGGGGCACTATGGCTACACCTTC
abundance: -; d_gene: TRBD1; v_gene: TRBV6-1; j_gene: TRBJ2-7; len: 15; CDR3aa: CASRATYRGQYEQYF; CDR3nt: TGTGCCAGCAGAGCCACCTACAGGGGGCAATACGAGCAGTACTTC
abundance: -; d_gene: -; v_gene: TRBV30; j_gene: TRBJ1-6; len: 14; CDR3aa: CAWSKDTPNSPLHF; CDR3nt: TGTGCCTGGAGCAAGGACACCCCAAATTCCCCCCTCCACTTT
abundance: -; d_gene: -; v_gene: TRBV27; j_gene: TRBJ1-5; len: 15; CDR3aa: CASQVLGGSNQPQHF; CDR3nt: TGTGCCAGTCAGGTTTTGGGTGGTAGCAATCAGCCCCAGCATTTT
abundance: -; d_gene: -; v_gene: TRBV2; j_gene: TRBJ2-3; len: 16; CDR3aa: CASSEARLYSTDTQYF; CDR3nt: TGTGCCAGCAGTGAAGCGCGGCTGTACAGCACAGATACGCAGTATTTT
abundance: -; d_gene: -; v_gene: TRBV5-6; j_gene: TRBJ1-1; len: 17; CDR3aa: CASSAPGRPLRNTEAFF; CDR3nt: TGTGCCAGCAGCGCCCCAGGGAGGCCCTTAAGGAACACTGAAGCTTTCTTT
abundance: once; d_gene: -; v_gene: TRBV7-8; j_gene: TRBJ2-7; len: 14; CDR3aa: CASSSQDSSYEQYF; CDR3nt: TGTGCCAGCAGCTCACAAGACAGCTCCTACGAGCAGTACTTC
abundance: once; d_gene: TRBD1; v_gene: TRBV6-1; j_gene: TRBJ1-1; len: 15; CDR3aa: CASSQGTGDNTEAFF; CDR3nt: TGTGCCAGCAGTCAAGGGACAGGGGACAACACTGAAGCTTTCTTT
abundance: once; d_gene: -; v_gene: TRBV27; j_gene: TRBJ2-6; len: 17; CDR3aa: CASSPTQGFSGANVLTF; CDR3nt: TGTGCCAGCAGTCCCACACAGGGATTCTCTGGGGCCAACGTCCTGACTTTC
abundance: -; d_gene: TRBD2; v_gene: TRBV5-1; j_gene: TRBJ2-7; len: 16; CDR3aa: CASSLDKRGKSYEQYF; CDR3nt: TGCGCCAGCAGCTTGGATAAGCGGGGAAAGTCCTACGAGCAGTACTTC
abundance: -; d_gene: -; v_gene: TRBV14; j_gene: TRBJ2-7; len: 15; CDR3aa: CASSQVDGPAHEQYF; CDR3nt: TGTGCCAGCAGCCAAGTTGATGGCCCAGCGCACGAGCAGTACTTC
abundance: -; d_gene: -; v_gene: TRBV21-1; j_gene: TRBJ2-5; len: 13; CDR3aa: CASSKRPEETQYF; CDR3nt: TGTGCCAGCAGCAAGCGTCCCGAAGAGACCCAGTACTTC
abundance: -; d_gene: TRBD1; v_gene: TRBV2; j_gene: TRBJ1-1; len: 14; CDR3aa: CASSEVDRDTEAFF; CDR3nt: TGTGCCAGCAGTGAAGTGGACAGGGACACTGAAGCTTTCTTT
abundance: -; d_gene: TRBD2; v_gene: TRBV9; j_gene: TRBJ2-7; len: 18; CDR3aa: CASSAHCNGTSDSYEQYF; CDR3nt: TGTGCCAGCAGCGCCCACTGTAACGGGACTAGCGACTCCTACGAGCAGTACTTC
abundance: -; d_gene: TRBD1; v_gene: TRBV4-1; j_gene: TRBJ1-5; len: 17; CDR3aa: CASSQEPTGASNQPQHF; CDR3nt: TGCGCCAGCAGCCAAGAACCGACAGGGGCGAGCAATCAGCCCCAGCATTTT
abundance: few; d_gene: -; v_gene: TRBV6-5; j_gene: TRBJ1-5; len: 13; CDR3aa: CASSSNSNQPQHF; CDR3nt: TGTGCCAGCAGTTCAAATAGCAATCAGCCCCAGCATTTT
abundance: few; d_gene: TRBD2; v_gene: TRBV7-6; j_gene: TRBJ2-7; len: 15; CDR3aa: CASSSSGRLSYEQYF; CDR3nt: TGTGCCAGCAGCAGTAGCGGGAGGCTTTCCTACGAGCAGTACTTC
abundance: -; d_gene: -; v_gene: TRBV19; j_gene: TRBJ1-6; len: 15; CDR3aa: CASSIWAEYNSPLHF; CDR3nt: TGTGCCAGTAGTATTTGGGCAGAGTATAATTCACCCCTCCACTTT
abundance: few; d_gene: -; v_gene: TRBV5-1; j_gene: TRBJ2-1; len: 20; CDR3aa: CASREGGRRRSVPPTNVQFF; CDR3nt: TGCGCCAGCAGGGAGGGGGGGCGTCGTAGGAGTGTCCCCCCCACTAATGTGCAGTTCTTC
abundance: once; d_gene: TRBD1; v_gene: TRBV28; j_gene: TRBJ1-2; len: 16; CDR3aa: CASRSSGQHYFYGYTF; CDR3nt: TGTGCCAGCAGGTCATCGGGACAGCACTACTTCTATGGCTACACCTTC
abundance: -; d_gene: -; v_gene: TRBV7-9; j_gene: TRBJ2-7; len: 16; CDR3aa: CASSSRPGSSPYEQYF; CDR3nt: TGTGCCAGCAGTTCCCGACCAGGGTCGTCACCCTACGAGCAGTACTTC
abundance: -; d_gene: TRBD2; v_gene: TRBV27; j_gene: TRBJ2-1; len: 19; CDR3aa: CASSLLTGTSGFSYNEQFF; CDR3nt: TGTGCCAGCAGTTTATTGACCGGGACTAGCGGTTTCTCCTACAATGAGCAGTTCTTC
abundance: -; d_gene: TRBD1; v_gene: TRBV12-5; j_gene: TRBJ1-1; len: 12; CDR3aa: CASGPDRGEAFF; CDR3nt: TGTGCTAGTGGTCCAGACAGGGGAGAAGCTTTCTTT
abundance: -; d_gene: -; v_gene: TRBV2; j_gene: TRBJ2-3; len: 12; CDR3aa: CASRVLADTQYF; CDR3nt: TGTGCCAGCAGAGTCCTAGCAGATACGCAGTATTTT
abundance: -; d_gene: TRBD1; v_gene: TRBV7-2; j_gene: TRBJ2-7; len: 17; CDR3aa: CASSFQGVAGGVYEQYF; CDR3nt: TGTGCCAGCAGCTTCCAGGGGGTGGCAGGGGGCGTATACGAGCAGTACTTC
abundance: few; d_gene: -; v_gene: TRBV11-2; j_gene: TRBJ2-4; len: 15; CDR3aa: CASSLSLQFQNIQYF; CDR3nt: TGTGCCAGCAGCTTATCGTTACAGTTTCAGAACATTCAGTACTTC
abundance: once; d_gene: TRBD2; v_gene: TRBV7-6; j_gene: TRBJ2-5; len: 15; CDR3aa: CASSLKSLAGGRKYF; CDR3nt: TGTGCCAGCAGCTTAAAGAGTCTAGCGGGAGGGCGAAAGTACTTC
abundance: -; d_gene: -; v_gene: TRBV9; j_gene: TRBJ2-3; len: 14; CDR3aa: CASSAGLDTDTQYF; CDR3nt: TGTGCCAGCAGTGCGGGTCTAGACACAGATACGCAGTATTTT
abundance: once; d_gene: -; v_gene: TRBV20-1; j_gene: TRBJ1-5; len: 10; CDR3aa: CSVIGQPQHF; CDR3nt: TGCAGTGTTATCGGGCAGCCCCAGCATTTT
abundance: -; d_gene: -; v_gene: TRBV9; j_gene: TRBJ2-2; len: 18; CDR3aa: CASSDYMGRELNTGELFF; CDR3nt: TGTGCCAGCAGCGATTATATGGGGCGGGAACTAAACACCGGGGAGCTGTTTTTT